Listed below are T cell receptor beta chains from one sample, sequenced in a study of cytomegalovirus exposure and HLA in healthy donors. Only in-frame clones appear in the TCRdb table, and some are missing; sequencing was by immunoSEQ multiplex PCR. The sample yields some 170,000 clones, 60% to 80% seen once. The sample consisted of PBMCs. Receptors were obtained from a man between 35 and 55 years old in good health and CMV-seropositive. CDR3s include the opening cysteine and the closing phenylalanine or tryptophan. D genes are given only for firm matches. Not every row has a clone size; where given, it reads once, few, many or a size class.

d_call clone_size j_call v_call cdr3_nt cdr3_aa
TRBD1 - TRBJ2-6 TRBV30 TGTGCCTGGAGGGTCCAGGGGGCCAACGGCCTGACTTTC CAWRVQGANGLTF
- - TRBJ1-5 TRBV6-1 TGTGCCAGCAGTGGACAGGTTAATCAGCCCCAGCATTTT CASSGQVNQPQHF
TRBD2 - TRBJ2-7 TRBV4-1 TGCGCCAGCAGCCAAGCGGCCGGACTAGGAGGTTGGTACGAGCAGTACTTC CASSQAAGLGGWYEQYF
- once TRBJ2-2 TRBV29-1 TGCAGCGTTGAAAAGGGGGCGAACACCGGGGAGCTGTTTTTT CSVEKGANTGELFF
TRBD2 - TRBJ2-3 TRBV7-3 TGTGCCAGCAGCACCGGACTAGCGGGAATAGCAGATACGCAGTATTTT CASSTGLAGIADTQYF
- - TRBJ2-7 TRBV21-1 TGTGCCCCCCCCCAGCGTTCCCTGAGAGGGGGCTCCTACGAGCAGTACTTC CAPPQRSLRGGSYEQYF
TRBD2 - TRBJ2-3 TRBV19 TGTGCCAGTAATAAGCGGGAGGAAGGAGATACGCAGTATTTT CASNKREEGDTQYF
TRBD2 - TRBJ2-1 TRBV19 TGTGCCAGTACTTCCAGCGCGGGAGTTCATGAGCAGTTCTTC CASTSSAGVHEQFF
TRBD1 - TRBJ1-1 TRBV7-9 TGTGCCAGCAGCTATGGGACAGGGGGAGCTTTCTTT CASSYGTGGAFF
TRBD1 - TRBJ2-1 TRBV2 TGTGCCAGCAGTGCCGGGACAGCTTACAATGAGCAGTTCTTC CASSAGTAYNEQFF
- - TRBJ1-4 TRBV5-5 TGTGCCAGCAGCGGGGCGACAGGAGAAAAACTGTTTTTT CASSGATGEKLFF
TRBD2 - TRBJ2-1 TRBV4-1 TGCGCCAGCAGCCATAAAGGACTAGCGGGAAAAGGTAGGGAGCAGTTCTTC CASSHKGLAGKGREQFF
TRBD2 - TRBJ2-2 TRBV5-1 TGCGCCAGCAGCAAAAGACTAGCGGTCGGCGGGGAGCTGTTTTTT CASSKRLAVGGELFF
TRBD1 - TRBJ1-5 TRBV25-1 TGTGCCAGCAGTGACGGACAGGGTGTGGGCAATCAGCCCCAGCATTTT CASSDGQGVGNQPQHF
- once TRBJ1-2 TRBV6-1 TGTGCCAGCAGTGAAGCGCCTGCGCCAGGTGGCTACACCTTC CASSEAPAPGGYTF
TRBD1 - TRBJ2-6 TRBV7-8 TGTGCCAGCAGCTTTCCCGGGACAGGGGTCTCTGGGGCCAACGTCCTGACTTTC CASSFPGTGVSGANVLTF
- few TRBJ1-1 TRBV6-5 TGTGCCAGCAGTCAACAGGGGAACACTGAAGCTTTCTTT CASSQQGNTEAFF
TRBD2 - TRBJ2-2 TRBV10-1 TGCGCCAGCAGTGCTACTAGCGGGAGTATAGGCGGGGAGCTGTTTTTT CASSATSGSIGGELFF
- - TRBJ2-5 TRBV7-9 TGTGCCAGCAGCCAGGACTCGATCCAGTACTTC CASSQDSIQYF
- - TRBJ2-5 TRBV9 TGTGCCAGCAGCGTATATCCGGGGAGCCTGGAGTACTTC CASSVYPGSLEYF
TRBD1 - TRBJ2-4 TRBV5-1 TGCGCCAGCAGCGTGACAGGGTCGATTGACAGTCAGTACTTC CASSVTGSIDSQYF
TRBD1 - TRBJ2-1 TRBV7-9 TGTGCCAGCAGCTCCCCAGCAGGGGGTCGGTTCTTC CASSSPAGGRFF
- - TRBJ2-7 TRBV11-3 TGTGCCAGCAGCTCTCCGGGACAACTGAACGAGCAGTACTTC CASSSPGQLNEQYF
TRBD2 - TRBJ2-1 TRBV7-3 TGTGCCAGCAGCTTGATAGCGGGCTCCTACAATGAGCAGTTCTTC CASSLIAGSYNEQFF
- - TRBJ2-7 TRBV19 TGTGCCAGTAGTATTCGGGATAGGAACGAGCAGTACTTC CASSIRDRNEQYF
- - TRBJ1-1 TRBV5-1 TGCGCCAGCAGCGCCCTCGGACAGTTGAACACTGAAGCTTTCTTT CASSALGQLNTEAFF
- - TRBJ1-6 TRBV19 TGTGCCAGTACCCCAGGGTACACGAATTCACCCCTCCACTTT CASTPGYTNSPLHF
TRBD1 - TRBJ1-6 TRBV30 TGTGCCTGGAGCGCGGGACAGGGGGGTTCACCCCTCCACTTT CAWSAGQGGSPLHF
- - TRBJ2-4 TRBV5-1 TGCGCCAGCAGCTTCCGGACAGGGCGGGGGAACATTCAGTACTTC CASSFRTGRGNIQYF
TRBD2 - TRBJ2-1 TRBV9 TGTGCCAGCAGCGATACTAGCGGGAGGGATATAGCCTACAATGAGCAGTTCTTC CASSDTSGRDIAYNEQFF
- once TRBJ2-7 TRBV11-2 TGTGCCAGCAGCTCGAACAGGTGGGGTTCCTACGAGCAGTACTTC CASSSNRWGSYEQYF
TRBD1 once TRBJ1-4 TRBV10-1 TGCGCCAGCAAAGTAAGACAGGGGCCGGGGGATGAAAAACTGTTTTTT CASKVRQGPGDEKLFF
TRBD2 - TRBJ2-1 TRBV6-1 TGTGCCAGCAGCGAACAGGTTGCGGGAGAGCGCAATGAGCAGTTCTTC CASSEQVAGERNEQFF
TRBD2 - TRBJ2-7 TRBV27 TGTGCCAGCAGTTCGGGACTAGCGGGAGTACACGAGCAGTACTTC CASSSGLAGVHEQYF
- - TRBJ2-6 TRBV7-9 TGTGCCAGCGGGCCCTCTGGGGCCAACGTCCTGACTTTC CASGPSGANVLTF
TRBD2 - TRBJ2-1 TRBV9 TGTGCCAGCAGCGAAGATTCGAGCGGGAGGGCCCGTGAGCAGTTCTTC CASSEDSSGRAREQFF
- few TRBJ1-1 TRBV9 TGTGCCAGCAGCCCTACTCGGGGTGGGACTGAAGCTTTCTTT CASSPTRGGTEAFF
- - TRBJ1-2 TRBV4-1 TGCGCCAGCAGCCCCCGATCGGAGGGCGACTATGGCTACACCTTC CASSPRSEGDYGYTF
TRBD1 - TRBJ2-2 TRBV5-4 TGTGCCAGCAGCTCAACGGGACAGACGAACACCGGGGAGCTGTTTTTT CASSSTGQTNTGELFF
- - TRBJ1-4 TRBV5-1 TGCGCCAGCAGCTTGAGGGGCCCAGCTAATGAAAAACTGTTTTTT CASSLRGPANEKLFF
- - TRBJ2-6 TRBV9 TGTGCCAGCAGCGCACTGGGCTCTGGGGCCAACGGCCTGACTTTC CASSALGSGANGLTF
- - TRBJ1-4 TRBV2 TGTGCCAGCAGTGAGGGGGCTGAAAAACTGTTTTTT CASSEGAEKLFF
- - TRBJ2-5 TRBV27 TGTGCCAGCAGTCCCTTGGGTCGGGAGCAGTACTTC CASSPLGREQYF
TRBD1 - TRBJ1-2 TRBV27 TGTGCCAGCACCCGAATAGGGGGACAGGGCATTTATGGCTACACCTTC CASTRIGGQGIYGYTF
TRBD1 - TRBJ2-3 TRBV7-9 TGTGCCAGCAGCCAACGGGACAGATCAGATACGCAGTATTTT CASSQRDRSDTQYF
- - TRBJ2-5 TRBV5-1 TGCGCCAGCCGGGAGTTCGAGACCCAGTACTTC CASREFETQYF
TRBD1 - TRBJ2-1 TRBV11-1 TGTGCCAGCAGCTTAGCTGGGACAGTTAAAGCCTACAATGAGCAGTTCTTC CASSLAGTVKAYNEQFF
TRBD1 - TRBJ1-2 TRBV7-9 TGTTCCGCACACAGGGGCTCACTCTATGGCTACACCTTC CSAHRGSLYGYTF
TRBD2 - TRBJ2-7 TRBV27 TGTGCCAGCAGTTCCTACTATCGACTAGCGGGAGGCCACGAGCAGTACTTC CASSSYYRLAGGHEQYF
- few TRBJ2-4 TRBV2 TGTGCCAGCGACGCAGCCAAAAACAGTCAGTACTTC CASDAAKNSQYF
TRBD2 - TRBJ2-1 TRBV29-1 TGCAGCGTTAGACTAGCGGGACCCCCCAATGAGCAGTTCTTC CSVRLAGPPNEQFF
TRBD2 once TRBJ2-7 TRBV7-8 TGTGCCAGCAGCTTTAGGGGGACTAGCGGGAGCTCCTACGAGCAGTACTTC CASSFRGTSGSSYEQYF
TRBD1 - TRBJ2-7 TRBV4-2 TGTGCCAGCAGCCACCGGGACAGGGACGAGCAGTACTTT CASSHRDRDEQYF
- once TRBJ2-4 TRBV7-9 TGTGCCAGCAGCTTAGGGACAGTAGCCAAAAACATTCAGTACTTC CASSLGTVAKNIQYF